Each of the 30 T cell receptor beta chains below was sequenced from the same sample in a study of neurological immune-mediated disorders. TCRdb re-called the 5' RACE reads with MiXCR, one entry per CDR3 protein. The profile covers some 54,000 distinct CDR3 sequences, with roughly 10% appearing a single time and 6.5% to 8% taken by the ten largest. Time point described: longitudinal time-point 1 (baseline). The sequenced sample was PBMCs. The receptors originated from a male donor with HTLV-1-associated myelopathy (HAM/TSP).

This clonotype was seen at least ten times. The chain's CDR3 is CASSLMTNTEAFF. DNA of the CDR3: TGTGCCAGCAGCTTAATGACGAACACTGAAGCTTTCTTT. The J gene is TRBJ1-1, the V gene TRBV7-8; no clear D gene. CDR3 length: 13 residues. In germline, CDR1 is SGHVS, CDR2 FQNEAQ. V lost 2 bases and J lost 1, with 5 bases in between.

At least ten counts were recorded for this clonotype. The J gene is TRBJ2-3, the V gene TRBV9, with D unclear. V was trimmed by 0 bases and J by 6 bases, leaving 8 bases between them. Germline-derived CDR1 and CDR2 are SGDLS and YYNGEE. This CDR3 has 13 amino acids. This CDR3 is CASSVGMLDTQYF. CDR3 coding DNA: TGTGCCAGCAGCGTAGGCATGCTCGATACGCAGTATTTT.

Notes on this clonotype: A much larger clone is a single base away; this may be a read error. This rearrangement joins TRBV20-1 to TRBJ1-5, with D perhaps TRBD1 (5 bases). The germline gives CDR1 DFQATT, CDR2 SNEGSKA (reference sequence). The CDR3 extends over 13 amino acids. In DNA, the CDR3 is TGCAGTGCTCTCCAGGGCCCAAATCAGCCCCATCATTTT. Its translation: CSALQGPNQPHHF.

This CDR3 is CASALRGHLNTEAFF. The CDR3 DNA reads as TGTGCCAGCGCTCTCAGGGGGCACCTAAACACTGAAGCTTTCTTT. The V gene is TRBV6-2 or TRBV6-3, the J gene TRBJ1-1, with TRBD1 identical over 8 bases. The CDR3 has 15 residues. V was clipped by 8 bases and J by 2 bases; unmatched bases: 10. CDR1 and CDR2 from the germline V gene are MNHEY and SVGEGT.

The table lists this clonotype with many counts. The J gene is TRBJ1-2, the V gene TRBV6-5; 8 bases line up with TRBD1. The CDR3 spans 14 residues. Looked up from germline, CDR1 is MNHEY and CDR2 is SVGAGI. The trim removed 6 bases at V and 6 bases at J, leaving 9 bases unmatched. The CDR3 region is CASRTADRADGYTF. DNA for the CDR3: TGTGCCAGCAGAACGGCGGACAGGGCGGATGGCTACACCTTC.

This clonotype was detected many times. The chain carries TRBV5-1 and TRBJ2-3, with 8 bases identical to TRBD1. J was trimmed by 4 bases and V by 3 bases; bases with no gene match: 4. The CDR3 extends over 14 amino acids. Per germline, CDR1 SGHRS and CDR2 YFSETQ. In DNA, the CDR3 is TGCGCCAGCAGCTGGACAGGGCGGGCAGATACGCAGTATTTT. Protein product: CASSWTGRADTQYF. Variable domain in full (rest from reference TRBV5-1 and TRBJ2-3): KAGVTQTPRYLIKTRGQQVTLSCSPISGHRSVSWYQQTPGQGLQFLFEYFSETQRNKGNFPGRFSGRQFSNSRSEMNVSTLELGDSALYLCASSWTGRADTQYFGPGTRLTVL.

V usage is TRBV6-6 and J usage is TRBJ2-3, with 12 positions matching TRBD2. V trimming: 5 bases; J trimming: 1 base; junction bases outside the gene matches: 4. The germline V gene encodes CDR1 MNHNY and CDR2 SVGAGI (reference sequence). The CDR3 totals 16 residues. The CDR3: CASSHGLAGRTDTQYF. The CDR3 DNA is TGTGCCAGCAGTCACGGACTAGCGGGGCGCACAGATACGCAGTATTTT.

This clonotype was seen many times. The J gene is TRBJ1-5, the V gene TRBV21-1. TRBV21-1 is assigned pseudogene status. There are 16 residues in the CDR3. The CDR3 loop reads CASSKGGLYSNQPQHF. DNA for the CDR3: TGTGCCAGCAGCAAAGGAGGACTCTATAGCAATCAGCCCCAGCATTTT.

This clonotype occurred many times. The gene calls are TRBV5-1 and TRBJ1-6; D uncertain. Trimming left V 2 bases short and J 7 bases short, with 7 bases between. CDR1 is SGHRS, CDR2 YFSETQ, per germline. CDR3 size: 13 residues. In DNA, the CDR3 is TGCGCCAGCAGCTTTGGGTCGAATTCACCCCTCCACTTT. Translation gives CASSFGSNSPLHF.

J is TRBJ2-5 and V is TRBV9, with D uncertain. Germline V gene data show CDR1 as SGDLS and CDR2 as YYNGEE. Deletions cut 0 bases from V and 5 bases from J, with 20 bases between. This CDR3 comprises 17 residues. CDR3 in DNA: TGTGCCAGCAGCGTAGCTGGCGGAGACGGATTGGGCGAGACCCAGTACTTC. This translates into CASSVAGGDGLGETQYF.

This clonotype appeared many times. The chain's CDR3 is CASSFSGGFGEQYF. The DNA of the CDR3 is TGCGCCAGCAGCTTTAGCGGGGGGTTTGGCGAGCAGTACTTC. The J gene is TRBJ2-7, the V gene TRBV5-1; 10 nucleotides agree with TRBD2. V lost 2 bases and J lost 6; bases outside the gene matches: 5. This CDR3 region has 14 residues. Germline values: CDR1 SGHRS, CDR2 YFSETQ.

This clonotype showed up many times. CDR3 DNA: TGTGCCAGCGGTCCGACAGGGAGGTACGAGCAGTACTTC. This codes for CASGPTGRYEQYF. The chain combines TRBV27 with TRBJ2-7; D might be TRBD1 (7 bases). Trimming shortened V by 8 bases and J by 4 bases, and 15 bases separated the two germline ends. The germline V gene has CDR1 MNHEY and CDR2 SMNVEV (reference sequence). This CDR3 has 13 residues.

This clonotype was seen at least ten times. V usage is TRBV2 and J usage is TRBJ2-7, with TRBD1 matching 8 bases. Germline V gene lookup returns CDR1 SNHLY and CDR2 FYNNEI. V shed 3 bases, J shed 3 bases, and the junction held 4 bases outside the gene matches. The CDR3 runs to 14 residues. CDR3 residues: CASSDQGAGYEQYF. CDR3 sequence (DNA): TGTGCCAGCAGTGATCAGGGGGCAGGCTACGAGCAGTACTTC.

This clonotype was recorded many times. V and J are TRBV6-1 and TRBJ1-4, with D tentatively TRBD1 (5 bases). The V gene lost 3 bases and the J gene lost 7 bases, with 15 bases spanning the gap. The CDR3 runs to 15 residues. The germline V gene has CDR1 MNHNS and CDR2 SASEGT. The CDR3 loop reads CASSDPTVIGEKLFF. CDR3 coding DNA: TGTGCCAGCAGTGATCCGACAGTGATCGGTGAAAAACTGTTTTTT.

This clonotype was picked up many times. The chain uses TRBV7-2 and TRBJ1-1; TRBD1 matches 8 bases. Trimming cost V 3 bases and J 5 bases; bases outside gene matches: 8. CDR3 length equals 15 residues. The germline V gene has CDR1 SGHTA and CDR2 FQGNSA. DNA for the CDR3: TGTGCCAGCAGCTTCCTCGGACAGGGAGGAACTGAAGCTTTCTTT. Encoded protein: CASSFLGQGGTEAFF.

The chain combines TRBV6-5 with TRBJ2-5; 8 bases line up with TRBD2. Germline loops: CDR1 MNHEY, CDR2 SVGAGI. CDR3 length: 14 residues. The V gene end was trimmed by 7 bases and the J gene end by 5 bases; junction bases not matched to a gene: 9. CDR3 in DNA: TGTGCCAGCAACCTTAGCGGGGCGGAGGAGACCCAGTACTTC. This encodes CASNLSGAEETQYF.

This clonotype was counted at least ten times. The CDR3 sequence: CSAGDTSGGAETQYF. CDR3 bases: TGCAGTGCGGGCGATACTAGCGGGGGGGCGGAGACCCAGTACTTC. The chain employs TRBV20-1 and TRBJ2-5, with 13 bases fitting TRBD2. CDR3 size: 15 residues. V dropped 6 bases and J dropped 5; count of bases not matched to a gene: 9. Germline lookup yields CDR1 DFQATT and CDR2 SNEGSKA (reference sequence).

This clonotype was seen repeatedly, ten times or more. V is TRBV20-1 and J is TRBJ2-7; D not resolved. Germline V gene lookup returns CDR1 DFQATT and CDR2 SNEGSKA (reference sequence). Trimming took off 5 bases at V and 4 bases at J, with 21 bases between the two ends. This CDR3 is built from 15 residues. The CDR3 loop reads CSAPEMSINTYEQYF. DNA for the CDR3: TGCAGTGCTCCAGAGATGTCGATCAACACGTACGAGCAGTACTTC.

Ten or more counts support this clonotype. This sequence joins TRBV5-5 and TRBJ2-5, with TRBD2 matching over 11 bases. CDR1 SGHKS and CDR2 YYEKEE come from the germline V gene (reference sequence). The V and J ends lost 4 bases and 4 bases, in that order; junction bases with no gene match: 3. The CDR3 totals 14 residues. CDR3 residues: CASSGTSGGETQYF. CDR3 in DNA: TGTGCCAGCAGCGGGACTAGCGGAGGAGAGACCCAGTACTTC.

This clonotype was detected only a few times. The chain combines TRBV28 with TRBJ2-2, with TRBD1 matching over 7 bases. The CDR3 loop spans 15 amino acids. After removal of 8 bases from V and 3 bases from J, the junction contained 9 bases not matched to a gene. In germline, CDR1 is MDHEN, CDR2 SYDVKM. In DNA form, the CDR3 reads TGTGCCAGCCGTCGATCAGGGGGTTACACCGGGGAGCTGTTTTTT. Amino acid sequence: CASRRSGGYTGELFF.

This clonotype was seen many times. This chain links TRBV20-1 with TRBJ2-7; 8 bases match TRBD1. In germline, CDR1 is DFQATT, CDR2 SNEGSKA (reference sequence). This CDR3 is 15 amino acids long. V dropped 0 bases and J dropped 0; count of bases not matched to a gene: 4. CDR3 DNA: TGCAGTGCTAGAGATCAGGGGGCAGTCTCCTACGAGCAGTACTTC. This sequence encodes CSARDQGAVSYEQYF.

This clonotype rates as medium-sized. The chain uses TRBV20-1 and TRBJ2-7; D remains unclear. The CDR3 is 12 residues long. Trimming took 5 bases from V and 2 from J, leaving 10 bases between them. Germline CDR1 is DFQATT and CDR2 is SNEGSKA (reference sequence). The CDR3 here is CSAPTPPYEQYF. The CDR3 DNA reads TGCAGTGCTCCGACCCCTCCCTACGAGCAGTACTTC.

This clonotype was detected many times. The rearrangement joins TRBV4-1 to TRBJ2-7; TRBD2 aligns across 7 bases. The CDR3 is 12 amino acids. Losses at the gene ends were 4 bases for V and 6 bases for J; bases not matched to a gene: 3. Looked up from germline, CDR1 is MGHRA and CDR2 is YSYEKL. CDR3: CASSRPGGEQYF. The CDR3 nucleotides are TGCGCCAGCAGCCGACCGGGAGGCGAGCAGTACTTC.

The sample holds many counts of this clonotype. The chain employs TRBV2 and TRBJ2-3; no clear D gene. V was cut by 2 bases and J by 0 bases, with 6 bases left in between. From germline, CDR1 is SNHLY and CDR2 FYNNEI. The length of the CDR3 is 14 residues. CDR3 residues: CASSETPSTDTQYF. The CDR3 bases are TGTGCCAGCAGTGAAACTCCCAGCACAGATACGCAGTATTTT.

A note on this clonotype: A read error may be the cause here, since a much bigger clone is one base away. CDR3 region: CASSPIRLATSYNEQFF. The CDR3 nucleotides read TGTGCCAGCAGCCCAATACGATTAGCGACCTCCTACAATGAGCAGTTCTTC. The chain has TRBV14 and TRBJ2-1, with D possibly TRBD2 on 5 matching bases. Germline V gene lookup returns CDR1 SGHDN and CDR2 FVKESK. The CDR3 covers 17 residues. V shed 4 bases and J shed 0 bases, with 16 bases lying between them.

This clonotype was detected ten times or more. The chain joins TRBV7-9 to TRBJ1-6; D remains unclear. CDR1 SEHNR and CDR2 FQNEAQ come from the germline V gene (reference sequence). The V and J ends lost 11 bases and 9 bases respectively, with 17 bases between them. This CDR3 has 13 residues. CDR3 bases: TGTGCCGTACAAGCCTCGGGCCCTTCACCCCTCCACTTT. This gives the protein CAVQASGPSPLHF.

The table lists this clonotype with many counts. The V gene is TRBV20-1, the J gene TRBJ2-5; the match to TRBD2 covers 7 bases. The germline V gene encodes CDR1 DFQATT and CDR2 SNEGSKA (reference sequence). Trimming at V came to 4 bases and at J to 1 base, leaving 6 bases not matched to a gene. This CDR3 is 14 amino acids long. CDR3 residues: CSATLAAIQETQYF. In DNA form, the CDR3 reads TGCAGTGCTACCCTAGCGGCAATCCAAGAGACCCAGTACTTC.

About this clonotype: A much larger clone differs by one base, so this may be a read error. V is TRBV6-5 and J is TRBJ2-1, with 7 bases lining up with TRBD2. The CDR3 extends over 15 amino acids. Germline loops: CDR1 MNHEY, CDR2 SVGAGI. The junction had 7 bases not matched to a gene; V was cut back by 8 bases and J by 0 bases. The CDR3 DNA follows: TGTGCCAGCGGACTAGGAGGGGTCTCCTACAATGAGCAGTTCTTC. Protein: CASGLGGVSYNEQFF.

This clonotype came up many times. The chain combines TRBV2 with TRBJ2-7; 7 nucleotides agree with TRBD1. CDR1 and CDR2 from the germline V gene are SNHLY and FYNNEI. V lost 7 bases to trimming and J lost 6 bases; unmatched junction nucleotides: 18. The CDR3 covers 16 residues. This CDR3 reads CASKVDPGTTGAEQYF. CDR3 sequence (DNA): TGTGCCAGCAAGGTTGACCCCGGGACAACAGGGGCCGAGCAGTACTTC.

This clonotype was counted ten times or more. The chain recombines TRBV29-1 with TRBJ2-1, with TRBD2 matching 9 bases. The V gene's germline CDR1 is SQVTM and CDR2 ANQGSEA. CDR3 length equals 15 residues. Trimming cost V 4 bases and J 0 bases; bases outside gene matches: 4. DNA of the CDR3: TGCAGCGTTGGATCAGCGGGGGGCTCCTACAATGAGCAGTTCTTC. Translation gives CSVGSAGGSYNEQFF.